The clone carrying this T cell receptor (beta chain) was observed a handful of times. Its target is not known. This table comes from immunoSEQ multiplex PCR, and its TCRdb copy is limited to in-frame clones, with some not included. The sample has tens of thousands of clones, almost 80% seen once; the top ten hold roughly 21%. The CDR3 length is 16 residues. Looked up from germline, CDR1 is SGHVS and CDR2 is FNYEAQ. The V end lost 4 bases, the J end lost 3 bases, and 19 bases lay between the germline ends. This sample was included in a study of T cell responses to AZD1222 COVID-19 vaccine. Study observations and caveats: After two AZD1222 doses, spike-specific TCR breadth and depth rose versus day 0. Reportedly, close to half of spike-specific TCRs are directed against unmutated variant regions.

Sequencing was performed on peripheral blood, taken on day 0 of AZD1222 vaccination. The rearrangement joins TRBV7-6 to TRBJ2-7, with D uncertain. The source of this sequence is an adult in good health. CDR3 sequence: CASSYLTSEEGYEQYF. CDR3 nucleotide sequence: TGTGCCAGCAGCTATCTCACAAGTGAGGAAGGCTACGAGCAGTACTTC.